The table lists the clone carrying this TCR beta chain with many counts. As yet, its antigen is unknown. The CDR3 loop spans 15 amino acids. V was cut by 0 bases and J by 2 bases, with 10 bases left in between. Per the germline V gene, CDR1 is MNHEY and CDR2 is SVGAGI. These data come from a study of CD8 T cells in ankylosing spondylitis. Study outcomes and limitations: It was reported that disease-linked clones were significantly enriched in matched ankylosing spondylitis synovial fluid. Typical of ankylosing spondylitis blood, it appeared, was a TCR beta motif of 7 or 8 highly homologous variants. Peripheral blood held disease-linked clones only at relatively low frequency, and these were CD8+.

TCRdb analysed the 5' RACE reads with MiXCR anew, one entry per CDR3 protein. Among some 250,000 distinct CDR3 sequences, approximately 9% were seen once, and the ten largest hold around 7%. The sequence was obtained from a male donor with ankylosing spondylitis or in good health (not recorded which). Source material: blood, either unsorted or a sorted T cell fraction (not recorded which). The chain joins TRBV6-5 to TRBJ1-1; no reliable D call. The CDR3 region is CASSYSARLNTEAFF. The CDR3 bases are TGTGCCAGCAGTTACTCGGCCAGGCTAAACACTGAAGCTTTCTTT.